This TCR beta chain was sequenced in a study of Graves' ophthalmopathy and Graves' hyperthyroidism. RNA transcripts provided the template for amplifying TCR beta CDR3 regions. In the first round, RT-PCR was carried out with HTBI primers, and a multiplex PCR formed the second round. TCRdb reanalysed the multiplex PCR reads using MiXCR and keeps one entry per CDR3 protein. The sample has 240,000 or so distinct CDR3 sequences, about 46% seen once. This clonotype was counted only a few times. The source is an adult man with Graves' ophthalmopathy. Sequenced input: peripheral blood.

CDR3 bases: TGTGCCAGCAGTTACCAGACTCGGGAAGGCTACACCTTC. Its translation: CASSYQTREGYTF. This chain connects TRBV2 to TRBJ1-2; D remains ambiguous. The V gene lost 5 bases and the J gene lost 8 bases, with 15 bases spanning the gap. The CDR3 covers 13 residues. Per the germline V gene, CDR1 is SNHLY and CDR2 is FYNNEI.